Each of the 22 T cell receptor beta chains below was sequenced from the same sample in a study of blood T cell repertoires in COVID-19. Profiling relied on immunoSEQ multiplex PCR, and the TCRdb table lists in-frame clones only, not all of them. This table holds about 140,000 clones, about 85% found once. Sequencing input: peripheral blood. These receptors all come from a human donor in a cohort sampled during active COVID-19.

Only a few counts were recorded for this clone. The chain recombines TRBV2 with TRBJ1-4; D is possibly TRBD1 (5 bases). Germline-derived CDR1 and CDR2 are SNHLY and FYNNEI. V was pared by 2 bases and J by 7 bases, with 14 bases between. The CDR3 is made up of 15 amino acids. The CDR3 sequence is CASSEQQGTIEKLFF. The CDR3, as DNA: TGTGCCAGCAGTGAACAGCAGGGCACCATTGAAAAACTGTTTTTT.

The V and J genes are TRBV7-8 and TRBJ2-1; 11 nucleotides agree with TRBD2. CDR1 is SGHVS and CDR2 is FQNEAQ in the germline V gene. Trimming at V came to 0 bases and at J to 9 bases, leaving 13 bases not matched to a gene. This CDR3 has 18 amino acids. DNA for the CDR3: TGTGCCAGCAGCTTAGCGATAACTAGCGGGAGTGGAGTCGGTGAGCAGTTCTTC. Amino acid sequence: CASSLAITSGSGVGEQFF.

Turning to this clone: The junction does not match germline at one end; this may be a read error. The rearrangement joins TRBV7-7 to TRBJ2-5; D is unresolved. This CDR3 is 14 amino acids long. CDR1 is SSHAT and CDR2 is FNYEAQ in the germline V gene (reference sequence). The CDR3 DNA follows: TGTGCTAGCAGCTTCGCAGGTTCTTCGGAGACCCAGTACTTC. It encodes CASSFAGSSETQYF.

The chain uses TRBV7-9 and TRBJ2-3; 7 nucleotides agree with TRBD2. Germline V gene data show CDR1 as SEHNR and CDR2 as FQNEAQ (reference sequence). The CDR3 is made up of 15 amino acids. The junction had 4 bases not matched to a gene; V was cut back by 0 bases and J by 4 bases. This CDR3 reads CASSLAGRVPDTQYF. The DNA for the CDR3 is TGTGCCAGCAGCTTAGCAGGGAGGGTCCCAGATACGCAGTATTTT.

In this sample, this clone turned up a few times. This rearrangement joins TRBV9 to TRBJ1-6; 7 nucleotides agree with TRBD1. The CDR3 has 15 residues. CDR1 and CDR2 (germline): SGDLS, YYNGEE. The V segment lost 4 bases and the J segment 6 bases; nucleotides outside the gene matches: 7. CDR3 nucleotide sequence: TGTGCCAGCAGCTCCCCTACAGGGGCTAATTCACCCCTCCACTTT. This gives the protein CASSSPTGANSPLHF.

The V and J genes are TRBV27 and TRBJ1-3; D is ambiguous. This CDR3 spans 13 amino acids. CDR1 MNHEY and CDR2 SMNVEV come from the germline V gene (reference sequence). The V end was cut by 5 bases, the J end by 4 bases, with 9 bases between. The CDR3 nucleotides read TGTGCCAGCAGTCCCCCCCCGGGAAACACCATATATTTT. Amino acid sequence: CASSPPPGNTIYF.

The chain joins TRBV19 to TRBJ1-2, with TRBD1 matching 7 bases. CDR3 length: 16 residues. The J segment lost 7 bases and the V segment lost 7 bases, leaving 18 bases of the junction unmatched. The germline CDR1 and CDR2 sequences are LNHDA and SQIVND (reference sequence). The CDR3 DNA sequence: TGTGCCAGTACCCTAAGGGGCGGAGGGGGCGATGGTGGCTACACCTTC. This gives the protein CASTLRGGGGDGGYTF.

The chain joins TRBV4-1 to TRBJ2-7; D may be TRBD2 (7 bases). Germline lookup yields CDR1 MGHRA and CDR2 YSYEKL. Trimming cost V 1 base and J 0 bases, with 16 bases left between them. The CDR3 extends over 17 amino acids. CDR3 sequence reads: CASSQALGRGSSYEQYF. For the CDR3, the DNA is TGCGCCAGCAGCCAAGCGCTAGGGAGGGGGAGCTCCTACGAGCAGTACTTC.

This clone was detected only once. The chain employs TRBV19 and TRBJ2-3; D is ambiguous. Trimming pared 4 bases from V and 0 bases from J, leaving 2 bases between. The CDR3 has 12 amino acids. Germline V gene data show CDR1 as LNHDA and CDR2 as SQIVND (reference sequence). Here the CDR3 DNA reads TGTGCCAGTAGTACTAGCACAGATACGCAGTATTTT. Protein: CASSTSTDTQYF.

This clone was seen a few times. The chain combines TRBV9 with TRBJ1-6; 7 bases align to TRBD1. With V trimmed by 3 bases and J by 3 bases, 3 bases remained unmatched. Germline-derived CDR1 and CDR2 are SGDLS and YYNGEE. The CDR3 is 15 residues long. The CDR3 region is CASSASGGYNSPLHF. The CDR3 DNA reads TGTGCCAGCAGCGCCTCAGGGGGCTATAATTCACCCCTCCACTTT. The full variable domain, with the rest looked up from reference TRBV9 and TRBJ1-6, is DSGVTQTPKHLITATGQRVTLRCSPRSGDLSVYWYQQSLDQGLQFLIQYYNGEERAKGNILERFSAQQFPDLHSELNLSSLELGDSALYFCASSASGGYNSPLHFGNGTRLTVT.

The CDR3 nucleotides are TGTGCCAGCAGCCAAGCGGACAGGGAAGAGAGGGAGCTGTTTTTT. This translates into CASSQADREERELFF. The rearrangement joins TRBV16 to TRBJ2-2, with 8 bases lining up with TRBD1. CDR3 length: 15 residues. Germline CDR1 KGHSY, CDR2 FQNENV. V lost 2 bases to trimming and J lost 9 bases; unmatched junction nucleotides: 8.

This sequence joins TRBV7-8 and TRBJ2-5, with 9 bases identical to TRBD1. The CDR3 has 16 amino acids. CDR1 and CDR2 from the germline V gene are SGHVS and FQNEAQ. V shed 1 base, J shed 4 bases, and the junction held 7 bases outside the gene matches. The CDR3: CASSLGAGTGLETQYF. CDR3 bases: TGTGCCAGCAGCTTAGGCGCCGGGACAGGGTTAGAGACCCAGTACTTC.

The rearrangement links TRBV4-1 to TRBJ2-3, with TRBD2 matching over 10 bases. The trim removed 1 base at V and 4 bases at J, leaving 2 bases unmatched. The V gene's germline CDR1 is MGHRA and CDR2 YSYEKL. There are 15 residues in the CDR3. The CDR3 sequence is CASSQASGSPDTQYF. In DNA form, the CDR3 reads TGCGCCAGCAGCCAAGCTAGCGGGAGTCCAGATACGCAGTATTTT.

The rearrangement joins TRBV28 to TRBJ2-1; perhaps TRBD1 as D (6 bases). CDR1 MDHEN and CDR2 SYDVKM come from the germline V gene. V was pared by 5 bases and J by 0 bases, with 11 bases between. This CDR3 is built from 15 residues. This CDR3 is CASSAGTSSYNEQFF. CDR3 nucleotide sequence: TGTGCCAGCAGTGCCGGGACAAGCTCCTACAATGAGCAGTTCTTC.

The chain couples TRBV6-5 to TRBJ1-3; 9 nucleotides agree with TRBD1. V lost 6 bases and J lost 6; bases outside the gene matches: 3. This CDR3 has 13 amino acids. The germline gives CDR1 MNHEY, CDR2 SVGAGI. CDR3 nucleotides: TGTGCCAGCAGGGGGACAGGGACAAACACCATATATTTT. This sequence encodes CASRGTGTNTIYF.

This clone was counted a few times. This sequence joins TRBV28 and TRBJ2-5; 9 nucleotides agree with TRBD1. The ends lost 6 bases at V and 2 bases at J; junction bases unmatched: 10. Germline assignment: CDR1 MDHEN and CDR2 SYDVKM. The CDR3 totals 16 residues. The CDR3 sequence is CASRLDRGGGQETQYF. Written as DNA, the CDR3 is TGTGCCAGCAGGCTGGACAGGGGAGGAGGGCAAGAGACCCAGTACTTC. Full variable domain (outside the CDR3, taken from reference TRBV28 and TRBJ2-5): DVKVTQSSRYLVKRTGEKVFLECVQDMDHENMFWYRQDPGLGLRLIYFSYDVKMKEKGDIPEGYSVSREKKERFSLILESASTNQTSMYLCASRLDRGGGQETQYFGPGTRLLVL.

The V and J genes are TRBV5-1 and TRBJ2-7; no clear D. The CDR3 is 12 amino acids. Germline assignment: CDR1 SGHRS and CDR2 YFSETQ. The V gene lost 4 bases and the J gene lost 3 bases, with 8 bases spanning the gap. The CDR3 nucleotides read TGCGCCAGCAGCGGCGCAGGCTACGAGCAGTACTTC. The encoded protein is CASSGAGYEQYF.

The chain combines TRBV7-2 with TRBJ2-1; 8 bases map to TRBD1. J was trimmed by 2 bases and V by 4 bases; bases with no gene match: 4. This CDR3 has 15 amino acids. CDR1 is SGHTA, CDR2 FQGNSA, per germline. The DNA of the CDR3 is TGTGCCAGCAGCTCTGACAGGGGCCCCTACAATGAGCAGTTCTTC. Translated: CASSSDRGPYNEQFF.

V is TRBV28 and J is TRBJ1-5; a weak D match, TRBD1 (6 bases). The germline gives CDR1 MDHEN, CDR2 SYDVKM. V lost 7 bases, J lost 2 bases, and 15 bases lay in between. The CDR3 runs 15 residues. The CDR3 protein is CASNQQGLGNQPQHF. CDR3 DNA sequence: TGTGCCAGCAACCAACAGGGTTTGGGCAATCAGCCCCAGCATTTT. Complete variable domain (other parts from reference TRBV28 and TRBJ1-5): DVKVTQSSRYLVKRTGEKVFLECVQDMDHENMFWYRQDPGLGLRLIYFSYDVKMKEKGDIPEGYSVSREKKERFSLILESASTNQTSMYLCASNQQGLGNQPQHFGDGTRLSIL.

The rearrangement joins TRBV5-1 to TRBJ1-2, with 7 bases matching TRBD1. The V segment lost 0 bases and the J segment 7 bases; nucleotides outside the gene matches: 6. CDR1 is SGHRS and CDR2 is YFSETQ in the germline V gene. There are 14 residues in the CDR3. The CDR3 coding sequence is TGCGCCAGCAGCTTGGGATTCCGGACAGGTGGCTACACCTTC. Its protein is CASSLGFRTGGYTF.

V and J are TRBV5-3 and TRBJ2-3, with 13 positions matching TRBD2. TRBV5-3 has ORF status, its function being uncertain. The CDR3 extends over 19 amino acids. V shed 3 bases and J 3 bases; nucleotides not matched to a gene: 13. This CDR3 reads CARSSNTAGLAGMTDTQYF. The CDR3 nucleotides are TGTGCCAGAAGCTCCAATACCGCGGGACTAGCGGGGATGACAGATACGCAGTATTTT.

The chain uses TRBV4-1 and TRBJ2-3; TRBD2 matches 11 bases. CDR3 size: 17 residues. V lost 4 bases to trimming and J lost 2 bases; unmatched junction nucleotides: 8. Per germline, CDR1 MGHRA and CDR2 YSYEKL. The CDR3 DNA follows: TGCGCCAGCAGCCCCGGGGCTAGCGGGAGGTTCACAGATACGCAGTATTTT. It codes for CASSPGASGRFTDTQYF.